This TCR beta chain derives from a study of control samples from healthy donors and cancer patients. Per the germline V gene, CDR1 is SEHNR and CDR2 is FQNEAQ (reference sequence). The V and J ends lost 4 bases and 9 bases, in that order; junction bases with no gene match: 13. This CDR3 is built from 16 residues. Only in-frame clones appear in the TCRdb table, and some are missing; sequencing was by immunoSEQ multiplex PCR. The repertoire holds around 70,000 clones, less than 95% seen once, with approximately 3% in the top ten. V usage is TRBV7-9 and J usage is TRBJ2-1, with 9 bases lining up with TRBD1. This TCR derives from a woman aged 30 to 39 in good health. Sequencing was carried out using blood. CDR3 sequence reads: CASSYRDRVVGGEQFF. The CDR3 coding sequence is TGTGCCAGCAGCTACCGGGACAGGGTCGTTGGTGGTGAGCAGTTCTTC.